Presented here are 7 T cell receptor beta chains from one specimen sequenced in a study of OX40 agonist ivuxolimab in advanced cancers. The method behind the library was the immunoSEQ multiplex PCR assay. TCRdb limited this immuneACCESS table to in-frame rearrangements with V and J called. A share of clones is missing; checked studies link under half to unresolved V genes, and the rest is unexplained. For this sample there are 2,000 or so clones; roughly 70% appear just once. Of the sample, around 33% is held by the ten largest clones. This material consisted of CD4+ or CD8+ T cells sorted from blood, taken in a trial of the OX40 agonist ivuxolimab. Receptor source: an adult with an advanced solid tumor such as melanoma, head and neck, liver or kidney cancer.

The CDR3 DNA follows: TGTGCCAGTAGTTGGCTAGCGTCGAGCACAGATACGCAGTATTTT. This codes for CASSWLASSTDTQYF. The chain couples TRBV19 to TRBJ2-3, with D possibly being TRBD2 (6 bases). The germline V gene has CDR1 LNHDA and CDR2 SQIVND (reference sequence). The CDR3 runs to 15 residues. V was pared by 5 bases and J by 0 bases, with 12 bases between.

This clone is judged large (0.1 to 1%). This sequence joins TRBV27 and TRBJ1-2; D is perhaps TRBD1 (5 bases). The CDR3 has 17 amino acids. Germline V gives CDR1 MNHEY, CDR2 SMNVEV (reference sequence). Trimming stripped 1 base from V and 4 bases from J, with 19 bases between. Here the CDR3 reads CASSLFPAGGSGYGYTF. The CDR3 DNA reads TGTGCCAGCAGTTTATTTCCCGCGGGGGGGAGCGGCTATGGCTACACCTTC.

V and J are TRBV7-8 and TRBJ2-5; the match to TRBD2 covers 11 bases. J gave up 1 base and V 3 bases, and 13 bases lay outside the gene matches. The CDR3 contains 19 residues. CDR1 and CDR2 from the germline V gene are SGHVS and FQNEAQ. The CDR3 reads CASSFLVVPSGGIQETQYF. The CDR3 DNA reads TGTGCCAGCAGCTTTTTGGTCGTTCCTAGCGGGGGGATCCAAGAGACCCAGTACTTC.

J is TRBJ1-5 and V is TRBV30, with D perhaps matching TRBD1 (6 bases). V shed 3 bases and J shed 3 bases, with 15 bases lying between them. The CDR3 extends over 15 amino acids. CDR1 is GTSNPN and CDR2 is SVGIG in the germline V gene (reference sequence). The CDR3 protein is CAWRPTGTVNQPQHF. For the CDR3, the DNA is TGTGCCTGGAGGCCCACAGGGACCGTCAATCAGCCCCAGCATTTT.

The rearrangement joins TRBV21-1 to TRBJ2-5; the table's D gene call, TRBD2, was not cross checked with the DNA. TRBV21-1 is deemed a pseudogene. There are 16 residues in the CDR3. DNA for the CDR3: TGTGCCAGCAGCAAAGCGCCTGGAGGGCCAGAAGAGACCCAGTACTTC. Translating it yields CASSKAPGGPEETQYF.

This chain links TRBV6-6 with TRBJ1-1, with D perhaps matching TRBD1 (5 bases). The V end was cut by 7 bases, the J end by 1 base, with 16 bases between. The germline V gene encodes CDR1 MNHNY and CDR2 SVGAGI (reference sequence). The length of the CDR3 is 15 residues. The CDR3 coding sequence is TGTGCCAGCATCAACCACAGGCGGCCGAACACTGAAGCTTTCTTT. Protein sequence: CASINHRRPNTEAFF.

The chain links TRBV29-1 to TRBJ1-1; possible D gene TRBD1, 5 bases. CDR1 and CDR2 (germline): SQVTM, ANQGSEA. The CDR3 is 12 residues long. The ends were cut back, 4 bases at V and 4 bases at J, with 10 bases in the middle. The CDR3 is CSVVGAGTEAFF. CDR3 DNA: TGCAGCGTTGTCGGGGCAGGCACTGAAGCTTTCTTT.